Listed below are T cell receptor beta chains from one sample, sequenced in a study of T cell responses to AZD1222 COVID-19 vaccine. Produced via immunoSEQ multiplex PCR; TCRdb's table is partial and in-frame only. Among around 260,000 clones listed, 93% were seen once. The material sequenced was peripheral blood, taken on day 0 of AZD1222 vaccination. Source of these receptors: an adult in good health. CDR3s include the opening cysteine and the closing phenylalanine or tryptophan. Fields, in order: V gene, J gene, CDR3 protein.

TRBV7-2	TRBJ2-7	CASSQGLGGVYEQYF
TRBV5-4	TRBJ1-1	CASRNDLTEAFF
TRBV7-9	TRBJ2-1	CASSSVLAGGGRYNEQFF
TRBV28	TRBJ1-2	CASRRDRGSGYTF
TRBV27	TRBJ2-7	CASSLRDRASYEQYF
TRBV9	TRBJ2-1	CASSARKGVDNEQFF
TRBV19	TRBJ2-2	CASSIRVGELFF
TRBV7-2	TRBJ2-7	CASRERSGAEQYF
TRBV29-1	TRBJ1-1	CSVGGQGPNTEAFF
TRBV28	TRBJ2-1	CASSLSGSYNEQFF
TRBV28	TRBJ1-2	CASSLQGKKIYGYTF
TRBV5-1	TRBJ2-1	CASSLEASGRGEQFF
TRBV10-3	TRBJ1-4	CAIRSGTANEKLFF
TRBV4-1	TRBJ2-7	CASSTTGNAYEQYF
TRBV7-8	TRBJ2-5	CASSLNGGRETQYF
TRBV5-1	TRBJ2-3	CASSTRDSSTDTQYF
TRBV7-2	TRBJ2-7	CASSTQRSGSYEQYF
TRBV3-1/TRBV3-2	TRBJ1-5	CASSLTFDTSNQPQHF
TRBV12-3/TRBV12-4	TRBJ1-1	CARGKGTEAFF
TRBV2	TRBJ2-1	CASSFRGSSYNEQFF
TRBV11-2	TRBJ1-6	CASSLGRRAPLHF
TRBV5-1	TRBJ1-5	CASSLDPGQQPQHF
TRBV19	TRBJ1-2	CASSIEGSYGYTF
TRBV28	TRBJ2-3	CASSLGDRAQYF
TRBV29-1	TRBJ2-1	CSVLQPNYNEQFF
TRBV6-2/TRBV6-3	TRBJ2-1	CASSSRLSSNEQFF
TRBV7-9	TRBJ2-3	CASSLFPAGTYADTQYF
TRBV28	TRBJ2-1	CASSYSGGAYNEQFF
TRBV5-1	TRBJ2-7	CASSLGGSGSYEQYF
TRBV24-1	TRBJ2-3	CATSDLAGADTQYF
TRBV28	TRBJ2-1	CASSPLGRADTNEQFF
TRBV10-3	TRBJ1-1	CAISEWGGERLGTEAFF
TRBV7-9	TRBJ2-7	CASSLIGRFGYEQYF